Below are 17 T cell receptor beta chains sequenced from a single sample in a study of breast tumors, draining lymph nodes, adjacent tissues (dated by TCRdb to the mid-2010s). Library generation was performed with multiplex PCR. The sequencing machine was an Illumina HiSeq 2000. TCRdb reworked the public reads: Q25 trimming with fastp, MiXCR clone assembly, productive beta chains retained. Duplicate CDR3 protein sequences are folded into a single record with the most common DNA and genes. Present in this sample are 150,000 to 200,000 distinct CDR3 sequences, 30% to 35% of which were seen just once. Of the sample, about 3.9% falls within the top ten clones. The axillary draining lymph nodes of breast cancer patients were the source of the lymph node samples. Sequencing input: axillary lymph node tissue. These receptors were collected from a female donor with breast cancer. Some clones in this sample may be carry-over from other donors' samples.

The chain joins TRBV19 to TRBJ2-6, with D possibly matching TRBD1 (6 bases). The V and J ends lost 6 bases and 8 bases respectively, with 11 bases between them. Germline values: CDR1 LNHDA, CDR2 SQIVND (reference sequence). The length of the CDR3 is 13 residues. CDR3 in DNA: TGTGCCAGTAGGGACGACAGGACCAACGTCCTGACTTTC. This gives the protein CASRDDRTNVLTF.

For this clonotype: One end of the junction fails to match germline, which may point to a read error. The chain is built from TRBV20-1 and TRBJ2-2; D gene ambiguous. The CDR3 is 11 amino acids. Looked up from germline, CDR1 is DFQATT and CDR2 is SNEGSKA (reference sequence). CDR3 sequence (DNA): TGCAGTGCTAGAGTTTCCGGAGAGCTGTTTTTT. Translation: CSARVSGELFF.

As regards this clonotype: Possible read error: a much larger clone is one base away. The chain carries TRBV7-2 and TRBJ2-3; D perhaps matches TRBD2 (6 bases). Germline-derived CDR1 and CDR2 are SGHTA and FQGNSA. The CDR3 spans 15 residues. The CDR3 reads CAGSLVEGLTDTQYF. The CDR3 DNA follows: TGTGCCGGCAGCTTAGTGGAGGGATTAACAGATACGCAGTATTTT.

This clonotype was seen many times. The chain has TRBV2 and TRBJ2-1; 8 bases fit TRBD2. This CDR3 is built from 15 residues. V trimming: 3 bases; J trimming: 8 bases; junction bases outside the gene matches: 9. The germline V gene has CDR1 SNHLY and CDR2 FYNNEI. The CDR3 DNA follows: TGTGCCAGCAGTGAGGCCCAGCTAGCGGGCGATGAGCAGTTCTTC. Its protein is CASSEAQLAGDEQFF.

The J gene is TRBJ2-5, the V gene TRBV7-6; 11 bases match TRBD2. The J segment lost 7 bases and the V segment lost 3 bases, leaving 10 bases of the junction unmatched. Germline loops: CDR1 SGHVS, CDR2 FNYEAQ. The CDR3 is made up of 16 amino acids. DNA of the CDR3: TGTGCCAGCAGCTTTCGGCGCCCCACTAGCGGGGGGACCCAGTACTTC. Its translation: CASSFRRPTSGGTQYF.

This sequence joins TRBV7-3 and TRBJ1-5, with D possibly being TRBD1 (5 bases). The CDR3 totals 12 residues. CDR1 is SGHTA and CDR2 is FQGTGA in the germline V gene. Trimming pared 5 bases from V and 7 bases from J, leaving 9 bases between. The CDR3 DNA is TGTGCCAGCAGCCGGGACGGACAGCCCCAGCATTTT. It translates to CASSRDGQPQHF.

There are many counts of this clonotype. V and J are TRBV7-9 and TRBJ1-4; the D is unclear. Trimming shortened V by 7 bases and J by 0 bases, and 12 bases separated the two germline ends. CDR3 length: 15 amino acids. Germline V gene lookup returns CDR1 SEHNR and CDR2 FQNEAQ (reference sequence). In DNA, the CDR3 is TGTGCCAGCACCCTAGGAACAGCAACTAATGAAAAACTGTTTTTT. The encoded protein is CASTLGTATNEKLFF.

This clonotype was counted at least ten times. The CDR3 sequence is CASSHRGGAYEQYF. CDR3 sequence (DNA): TGTGCCAGCAGCCACCGCGGGGGAGCCTACGAGCAGTACTTC. V gene TRBV4-2 combines with J gene TRBJ2-7; 7 bases align to TRBD2. The trim removed 3 bases at V and 2 bases at J, leaving 4 bases unmatched. In germline, CDR1 is LGHNA, CDR2 YNFKEQ. This CDR3 region has 14 residues.

This clonotype was observed at least ten times. A read error may be the cause here, since a much bigger clone is one base away. CDR3 in amino acids: CASSLLVAGGGAGELFF. The CDR3 nucleotides read TGTGCCAGCAGTCTACTCGTAGCGGGAGGTGGGGCCGGGGAGCTGTTTTTT. The chain is built from TRBV6-1 and TRBJ2-2, with 10 bases identical to TRBD2. This CDR3 region has 17 residues. J gave up 6 bases and V 5 bases, and 12 bases lay outside the gene matches. Per germline, CDR1 MNHNS and CDR2 SASEGT.

This clonotype was found many times. The chain couples TRBV12-3 or TRBV12-4 to TRBJ2-1, with D tentatively TRBD1 (6 bases). V was shortened by 1 base and J by 0 bases, with 13 bases between the two germline ends. The length of the CDR3 is 17 residues. The CDR3 DNA reads as TGTGCCAGCAGTTTAGTTTTACAGGGAAGCTCCTACAATGAGCAGTTCTTC. Amino acid sequence: CASSLVLQGSSYNEQFF.

This clonotype was seen only a few times. This sequence joins TRBV27 and TRBJ2-7; the D gene is possibly TRBD1 (6 bases). Trimming pared 6 bases from V and 4 bases from J, leaving 16 bases between. The CDR3 length is 14 residues. Germline-derived CDR1 and CDR2 are MNHEY and SMNVEV (reference sequence). The CDR3 is CASRTQVRGYEQYF. As DNA, the CDR3 is TGTGCCAGCAGGACCCAAGTCAGGGGTTACGAGCAGTACTTC.

This chain links TRBV19 with TRBJ2-3; no definite D call. Trimming removed 6 bases at V and 2 bases at J, with 15 bases between. The CDR3 runs to 15 residues. From germline, CDR1 is LNHDA and CDR2 SQIVND (reference sequence). Here the CDR3 DNA reads TGTGCCAGTAGCCTAGACCTGGGCTTCACAGATACGCAGTATTTT. Protein sequence: CASSLDLGFTDTQYF.

This clonotype was seen ten or more times. The J gene is TRBJ2-5, the V gene TRBV7-3; the match to TRBD1 covers 7 bases. The CDR3 has 15 amino acids. The V gene's germline CDR1 is SGHTA and CDR2 FQGTGA. Losses at the gene ends were 6 bases for V and 1 base for J; bases not matched to a gene: 8. DNA for the CDR3: TGTGCCAGCAGTTATTCGGGACAGCGCCAAGAGACCCAGTACTTC. Protein sequence: CASSYSGQRQETQYF.

This clonotype was observed many times. The chain has TRBV12-3 or TRBV12-4 and TRBJ2-3, with D hard to call. This CDR3 spans 12 amino acids. V was trimmed by 5 bases and J by 2 bases, leaving 5 bases between them. The DNA for the CDR3 is TGTGCCAGCAGTATTAACACAGATACGCAGTATTTT. It codes for CASSINTDTQYF.

This clonotype was found many times. The chain recombines TRBV10-3 with TRBJ2-7; 7 positions agree with TRBD1. V was pared by 5 bases and J by 3 bases, with 10 bases of the junction left unmatched. The germline CDR1 and CDR2 sequences are ENHRY and SYGVKD. CDR3 length equals 15 residues. The CDR3 sequence is CAISRRGQVYYEQYF. DNA of the CDR3: TGTGCCATCAGTCGACGCGGACAGGTTTACTACGAGCAGTACTTC.

The table lists this clonotype with many counts. The chain uses TRBV4-1 and TRBJ2-2; TRBD2 agrees at 10 bases. With V trimmed by 6 bases and J by 2 bases, 9 bases remained unmatched. CDR3 size: 17 residues. Germline CDR1 MGHRA, CDR2 YSYEKL. CDR3 region: CASRGSGRSLNTGELFF. CDR3 coding DNA: TGCGCCAGCAGAGGTAGCGGGAGGTCCCTAAACACCGGGGAGCTGTTTTTT.

The J gene is TRBJ1-3, the V gene TRBV6-6; D might be TRBD1 (5 bases). The CDR3 is 16 residues long. The germline V gene has CDR1 MNHNY and CDR2 SVGAGI (reference sequence). V lost 0 bases and J 2 bases, leaving 11 bases between the germline ends. Here the CDR3 reads CASSYSRAGAGNTIYF. The CDR3 DNA reads TGTGCCAGCAGTTACTCTAGGGCGGGGGCTGGAAACACCATATATTTT.